This TCR beta chain was identified in a study of blood T cell repertoires in COVID-19. Turning to the study itself: Samples came from the United States, Italy and Spain, spanning acute and convalescent COVID-19.

Under the authors' procedure: Amplifying reference gene primers gave estimates of nucleated cell counts. Sequencing was performed with immunoSEQ multiplex PCR; in TCRdb, only in-frame clones are kept and a portion is missing. Clone size and the V and J calls come from that table; the DNA yielded D and trimming. The data contain more than 250,000 clones, more than 70% of them singletons. V trimming: 5 bases; J trimming: 3 bases; junction bases outside the gene matches: 14. Germline assignment: CDR1 SNHLY and CDR2 FYNNEI. The CDR3 is 20 residues long. The sequenced sample consisted of peripheral blood. The V and J genes are TRBV2 and TRBJ2-2, with 14 bases identical to TRBD2. This sequence originates from a man aged 18 to 30 who had recovered from COVID-19. The CDR3 DNA sequence: TGTGCCAGCAGTACCGCTCAGACTAGCGGGGGGGCCAAGGACACCGGGGAGCTGTTTTTT. This codes for CASSTAQTSGGAKDTGELFF. The complete variable domain, with remaining parts taken from reference TRBV2 and TRBJ2-2, reads EPEVTQTPSHQVTQMGQEVILRCVPISNHLYFYWYRQILGQKVEFLVSFYNNEISEKSEIFDDQFSVERPDGSNFTLKIRSTKLEDSAMYFCASSTAQTSGGAKDTGELFFGEGSRLTVL.